The rows below give T cell receptor beta chains drawn from one sample of a study of PD-1 blockade in classical Hodgkin lymphoma. The table came from immunoSEQ multiplex PCR; TCRdb's copy has only in-frame clones and leaves some out. The repertoire holds around 34,000 clones, with around 76% as singletons. Material: peripheral blood mononuclear cells (PBMCs), obtained before the second cycle of nivolumab. All receptors derive from a human donor with classical Hodgkin lymphoma. Both conserved end residues are trimmed from each CDR3.

CDR3 length	V gene	J gene	CDR3 protein
11	TRBV28	TRBJ1-4	ASSLPGREKLF
12	TRBV5-1	TRBJ1-1	ASSLGTGESEAF
12	TRBV6-6	TRBJ1-2	ASSSNRDGYGYT
11	TRBV19	TRBJ2-2	ATRGQGAGELF
13	TRBV7-9	TRBJ1-6	ASSLQQGENSPLH
11	TRBV15	TRBJ2-7	ATSRDGPYEQY
11	TRBV5-1	TRBJ2-7	ASGLAGGYEQY
11	TRBV27	TRBJ2-3	ASTDGLTDTQY
13	TRBV15	TRBJ2-1	ATSSGAASVNEQF
16	TRBV25-1	TRBJ1-4	ASSELGPLATTNEKLF
15	TRBV30	TRBJ2-2	AWTSGTSGTNTGELF
13	TRBV2	TRBJ2-1	ASSVAGGSYNEQF
10	TRBV7-2	TRBJ1-3	ASSLGGNTIY
13	TRBV7-9	TRBJ1-6	ASSLGTRADSPLH
11	TRBV9	TRBJ2-7	ASSVGDYYEQY
13	TRBV5-4	TRBJ2-1	ASSLDRGGYNEQF
13	TRBV7-2	TRBJ1-1	ASSLKVGPNTEAF
11	TRBV9	TRBJ1-2	ASSRKWEPGYT
14	TRBV5-1	TRBJ2-5	ASSLNWRGFGETQY
10	TRBV11-3	TRBJ2-1	ASSLHYNEQF
16	TRBV7-8	TRBJ1-2	ASSLVVGGSAINYGYT
13	TRBV27	TRBJ1-5	ASSLGGGSNQPQH
11	TRBV5-6	TRBJ2-5	ASSVREVETQY
12	TRBV5-1	TRBJ2-7	ASSLGQGGYEQY
11	TRBV7-2	TRBJ1-1	ASSSRGFAEAF
13	TRBV4-2	TRBJ1-2	ASSQDQARDYGYT
11	TRBV5-1	TRBJ1-4	ASKRDNNEKLF
14	TRBV7-2	TRBJ2-1	ASSLDGRGTYNEQF
12	TRBV10-3	TRBJ2-7	AISDNDREYEQY
13	TRBV7-2	TRBJ1-1	ASSLEGGLNTEAF
14	TRBV5-1	TRBJ2-2	ASSLRGSTNTGELF
13	TRBV9	TRBJ1-4	ASSVDYSPNEKLF
12	TRBV13	TRBJ2-2	ASSLLLDTGELF
10	TRBV6-1	TRBJ1-2	ASSPVNYGYT
13	TRBV7-8	TRBJ1-5	ASSIQNRANQPQH
11	TRBV30	TRBJ2-2	AWSRLVPGELF
12	TRBV11-2	TRBJ2-7	ASSLDRESYEQY
11	TRBV7-2	TRBJ1-4	ASSLVTDEKLF
13	TRBV7-9	TRBJ2-7	ASSLGDRGRDEQY
12	TRBV19	TRBJ1-1	ASSPPGYWAEAF
14	TRBV6-6	TRBJ2-7	ASSPIHGQTPYEQY
11	TRBV7-2	TRBJ1-2	ASSLDRGQGYT
15	TRBV18	TRBJ2-3	ASSPTSGGSGTDTQY
16	TRBV7-8	TRBJ2-3	ASSLGPLDPHGTDTQY
13	TRBV4-3	TRBJ1-1	ASSQDSGVETEAF